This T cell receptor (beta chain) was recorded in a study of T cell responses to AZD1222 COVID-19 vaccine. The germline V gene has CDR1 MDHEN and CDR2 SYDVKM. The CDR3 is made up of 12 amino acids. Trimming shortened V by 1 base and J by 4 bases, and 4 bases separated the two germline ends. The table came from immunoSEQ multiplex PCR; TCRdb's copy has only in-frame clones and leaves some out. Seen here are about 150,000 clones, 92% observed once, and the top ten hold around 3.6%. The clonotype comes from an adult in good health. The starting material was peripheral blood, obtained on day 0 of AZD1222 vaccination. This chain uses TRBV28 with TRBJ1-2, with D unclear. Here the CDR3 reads CASSLFLYGYTF. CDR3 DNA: TGTGCCAGCAGTTTATTCCTCTATGGCTACACCTTC.